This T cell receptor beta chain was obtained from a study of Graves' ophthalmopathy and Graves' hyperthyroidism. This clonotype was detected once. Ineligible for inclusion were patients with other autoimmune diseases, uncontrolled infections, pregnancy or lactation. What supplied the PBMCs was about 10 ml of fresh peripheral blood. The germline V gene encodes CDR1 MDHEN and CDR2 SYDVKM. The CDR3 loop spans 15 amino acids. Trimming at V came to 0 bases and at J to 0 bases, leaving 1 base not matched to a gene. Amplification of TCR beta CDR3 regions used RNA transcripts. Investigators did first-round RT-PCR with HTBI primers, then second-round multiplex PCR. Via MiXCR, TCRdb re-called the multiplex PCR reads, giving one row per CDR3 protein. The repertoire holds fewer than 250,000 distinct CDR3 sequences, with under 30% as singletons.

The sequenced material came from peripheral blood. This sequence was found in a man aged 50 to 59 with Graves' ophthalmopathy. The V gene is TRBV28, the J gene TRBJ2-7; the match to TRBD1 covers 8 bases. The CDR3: CASSLWDRVSYEQYF. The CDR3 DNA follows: TGTGCCAGCAGTTTATGGGACAGGGTCTCCTACGAGCAGTACTTC.